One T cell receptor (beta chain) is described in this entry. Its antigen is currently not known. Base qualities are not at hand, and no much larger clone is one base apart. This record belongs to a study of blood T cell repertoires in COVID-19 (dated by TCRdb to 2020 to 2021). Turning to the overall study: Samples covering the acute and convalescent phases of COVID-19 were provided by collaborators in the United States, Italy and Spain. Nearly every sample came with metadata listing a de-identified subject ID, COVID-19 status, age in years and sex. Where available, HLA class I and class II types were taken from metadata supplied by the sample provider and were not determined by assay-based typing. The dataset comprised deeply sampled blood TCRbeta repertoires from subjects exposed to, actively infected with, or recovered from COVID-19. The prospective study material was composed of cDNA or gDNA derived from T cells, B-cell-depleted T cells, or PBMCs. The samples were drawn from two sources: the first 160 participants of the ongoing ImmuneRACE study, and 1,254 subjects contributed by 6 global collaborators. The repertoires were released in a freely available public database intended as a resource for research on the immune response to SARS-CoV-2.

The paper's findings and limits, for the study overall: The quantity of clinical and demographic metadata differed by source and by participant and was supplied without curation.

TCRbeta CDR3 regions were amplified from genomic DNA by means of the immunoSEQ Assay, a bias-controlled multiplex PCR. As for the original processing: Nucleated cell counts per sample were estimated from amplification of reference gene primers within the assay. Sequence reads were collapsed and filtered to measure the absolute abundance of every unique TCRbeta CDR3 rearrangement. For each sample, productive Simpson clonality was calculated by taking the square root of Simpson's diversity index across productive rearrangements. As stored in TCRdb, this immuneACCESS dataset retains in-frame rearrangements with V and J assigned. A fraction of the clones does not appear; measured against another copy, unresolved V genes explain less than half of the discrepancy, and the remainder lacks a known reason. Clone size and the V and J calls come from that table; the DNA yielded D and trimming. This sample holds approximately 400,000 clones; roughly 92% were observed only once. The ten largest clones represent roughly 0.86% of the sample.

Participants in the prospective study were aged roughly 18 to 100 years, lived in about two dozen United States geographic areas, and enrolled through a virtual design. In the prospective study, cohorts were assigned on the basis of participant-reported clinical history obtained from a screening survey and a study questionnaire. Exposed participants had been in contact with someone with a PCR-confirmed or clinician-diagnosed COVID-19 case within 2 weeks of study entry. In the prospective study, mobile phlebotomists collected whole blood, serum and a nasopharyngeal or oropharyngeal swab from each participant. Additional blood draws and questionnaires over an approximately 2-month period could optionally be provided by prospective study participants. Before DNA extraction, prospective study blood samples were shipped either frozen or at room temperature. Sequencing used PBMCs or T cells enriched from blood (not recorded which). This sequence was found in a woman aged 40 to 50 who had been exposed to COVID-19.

The nucleotides read TGTGCCAGCAGCTTGTGGCGGGGCTACAATGAGCAGTTCTTC. It is translated as CASSLWRGYNEQFF. The sequence links TRBV5-6 to TRBJ2-1; TRBD2 is a weak D gene call, 6 bases matching. Between the V and J ends, shortened by 1 base and 3 bases respectively, the junction contains 8 bases. The germline V gene encodes CDR1 SGHDT and CDR2 YYEEEE. There are 14 amino acids in the CDR3, from cysteine to phenylalanine inclusive. Only CDR3 DNA is held: 42 bases, read in frame from base 1.